These 31 T cell receptor beta chains came from one sample sequenced in a study of blood T cell repertoires in COVID-19 (dated by TCRdb to about 2020). Libraries were built with the immunoSEQ multiplex PCR assay. TCRdb's version of the immuneACCESS table is confined to in-frame rearrangements and falls short of the full clone set. An unresolved V gene accounts for under half of the shortfall where checked; the remainder is of unknown origin. The sample table holds under 55,000 clones, of which 85% to 90% were seen once. The ten largest clonotypes hold 2.1% of the sample. The sequencing sample was made of peripheral blood. The receptors derive from a woman of 80 years or more with COVID-19, enrolled during active disease.

V is TRBV3-1 (or the pseudogene TRBV3-2) and J is TRBJ1-1; maybe TRBD1 (6 bases). Looked up from germline, CDR1 is LGHDT and CDR2 is YNNKEL (reference sequence). The CDR3 loop spans 12 amino acids. The V and J ends lost 6 bases and 4 bases respectively, with 9 bases between them. The CDR3 region has the DNA TGTGCCAGCAGTTTCAGGGGCACTGAAGCTTTCTTT. Translating it yields CASSFRGTEAFF.

V and J are TRBV28 and TRBJ2-3, with TRBD1 identical over 8 bases. V dropped 7 bases and J dropped 3; count of bases not matched to a gene: 6. This CDR3 region has 14 residues. Germline loops: CDR1 MDHEN, CDR2 SYDVKM. CDR3 loop: CASIPGQVTDTQYF. The DNA for the CDR3 is TGTGCCAGCATTCCGGGACAGGTGACAGATACGCAGTATTTT.

This chain connects TRBV6-5 to TRBJ1-1; 7 nucleotides align to TRBD1. Germline V lookup: CDR1 MNHEY, CDR2 SVGAGI. The CDR3 is 15 amino acids. With V trimmed by 3 bases and J by 4 bases, 8 bases remained unmatched. The CDR3 nucleotides are TGTGCCAGCAGTTATGGAGGGGGCTCTAGCACTGAAGCTTTCTTT. It codes for CASSYGGGSSTEAFF.

The chain is built from TRBV6-6 and TRBJ1-1, with D uncertain. Trimming shortened V by 4 bases and J by 5 bases, and 11 bases separated the two germline ends. The CDR3 is 13 residues long. Germline V gene data show CDR1 as MNHNY and CDR2 as SVGAGI (reference sequence). The CDR3 is CASSSPTGTEAFF. DNA for the CDR3: TGTGCCAGCAGTTCTCCGACGGGGACTGAAGCTTTCTTT.

The chain combines TRBV9 with TRBJ2-3, with TRBD1 matching 7 bases. Germline V lookup: CDR1 SGDLS, CDR2 YYNGEE. The CDR3 is made up of 15 amino acids. J was trimmed by 0 bases and V by 2 bases; bases with no gene match: 3. Written as DNA, the CDR3 is TGTGCCAGCAGCGTTCGACAGGGAAGCACAGATACGCAGTATTTT. Its protein is CASSVRQGSTDTQYF.

Note on this clone: The junction departs from the called germline gene at one end, perhaps through a read error. The chain carries TRBV7-7 and TRBJ2-3, with D possibly matching TRBD1 (8 bases). The CDR3 runs 16 residues. Germline loops: CDR1 SSHAT, CDR2 FNYEAQ (reference sequence). CDR3 residues: CASSTGGLTSTDTQYF. The CDR3 bases are TGTGCTAGCAGCACAGGGGGACTAACGAGCACAGATACGCAGTATTTT.

This clone occurred once. This chain connects TRBV2 to TRBJ1-2; 9 nucleotides match TRBD1. After removal of 7 bases from V and 4 bases from J, the junction contained 7 bases not matched to a gene. Germline V gene sequence: CDR1 SNHLY, CDR2 FYNNEI. The CDR3 contains 14 residues. Here the CDR3 DNA reads TGTGCCAGCAACCGGGGACAGGGAGGCTATGGCTACACCTTC. Amino acids: CASNRGQGGYGYTF. The complete variable domain, with remaining parts taken from reference TRBV2 and TRBJ1-2, reads EPEVTQTPSHQVTQMGQEVILRCVPISNHLYFYWYRQILGQKVEFLVSFYNNEISEKSEIFDDQFSVERPDGSNFTLKIRSTKLEDSAMYFCASNRGQGGYGYTFGSGTRLTVV.

This rearrangement joins TRBV19 to TRBJ1-4; possibly TRBD1 for D (5 bases). The CDR3 has 16 amino acids. Trimming took 3 bases from V and 4 from J, leaving 15 bases between them. Looked up from germline, CDR1 is LNHDA and CDR2 is SQIVND (reference sequence). This CDR3 reads CASSIPPGDGNEKLFF. CDR3 sequence (DNA): TGTGCCAGTAGTATCCCCCCGGGGGACGGTAATGAAAAACTGTTTTTT.

This clone was seen once. The rearrangement uses TRBV24-1 and TRBJ1-2, with 8 bases aligning to TRBD1. The CDR3 consists of 14 residues. The V and J ends lost 2 bases and 4 bases, in that order; junction bases with no gene match: 2. CDR1 and CDR2 (germline): KGHDR, SFDVKD. CDR3 bases: TGTGCCACCAGTGATTCGGACAGGGCCTATGGCTACACCTTC. As protein: CATSDSDRAYGYTF.

The genes are TRBV27 and TRBJ2-7; 10 bases agree with TRBD1. Germline assignment: CDR1 MNHEY and CDR2 SMNVEV (reference sequence). Trimming took 7 bases from V and 2 from J; bases not matched to a gene: 8. The CDR3 has 15 amino acids. This chain's CDR3 is CASTATGTGAYEQYF. The CDR3 bases are TGTGCCAGCACCGCTACCGGGACAGGGGCCTACGAGCAGTACTTC.

This clone appeared a single time. The gene calls are TRBV28 and TRBJ1-5, with TRBD1 matching over 7 bases. Per the germline V gene, CDR1 is MDHEN and CDR2 is SYDVKM. V lost 5 bases, J lost 2 bases, and 6 bases stayed unmatched. This CDR3 spans 15 amino acids. The CDR3: CASSMTGSGNQPQHF. In DNA, the CDR3 is TGTGCCAGCAGTATGACAGGGTCAGGCAATCAGCCCCAGCATTTT.

The chain uses TRBV7-9 and TRBJ1-1; D is perhaps TRBD1 (5 bases). Germline lookup yields CDR1 SEHNR and CDR2 FQNEAQ (reference sequence). Trimming left V 2 bases short and J 4 bases short, with 11 bases between. The CDR3 extends over 14 amino acids. The CDR3 sequence: CASSLSGGFTEAFF. CDR3 DNA sequence: TGTGCCAGCAGCTTATCCGGGGGGTTCACTGAAGCTTTCTTT. The full variable domain, its missing parts supplied by reference TRBV7-9 and TRBJ1-1, is DTGVSQNPRHKITKRGQNVTFRCDPISEHNRLYWYRQTLGQGPEFLTYFQNEAQLEKSRLLSDRFSAERPKGSFSTLEIQRTEQGDSAMYLCASSLSGGFTEAFFGQGTRLTVV.

This sequence joins TRBV20-1 and TRBJ2-1; the match to TRBD2 covers 8 bases. Germline V lookup: CDR1 DFQATT, CDR2 SNEGSKA (reference sequence). CDR3 length: 15 amino acids. V lost 3 bases and J lost 4; bases outside the gene matches: 8. CDR3 residues: CSASAPGLVYNEQFF. The CDR3 DNA reads as TGCAGTGCTAGTGCCCCGGGACTAGTGTACAATGAGCAGTTCTTC.

This chain links TRBV27 with TRBJ1-5; no clear D gene. Trimming removed 2 bases from V and 5 bases from J, with 10 bases in between. The CDR3 length is 14 residues. Germline lookup yields CDR1 MNHEY and CDR2 SMNVEV (reference sequence). This CDR3 reads CASSLSRGDQPQHF. CDR3 in DNA: TGTGCCAGCAGTTTAAGTCGGGGAGATCAGCCCCAGCATTTT.

The chain recombines TRBV6-5 with TRBJ1-2; the match to TRBD1 covers 7 bases. The junction had 7 bases not matched to a gene; V was cut back by 2 bases and J by 4 bases. CDR3 length equals 15 residues. Per germline, CDR1 MNHEY and CDR2 SVGAGI. The CDR3 nucleotides are TGTGCCAGCAGTTACGGGGTCAGGGGGGCCTATGGCTACACCTTC. Amino acid sequence: CASSYGVRGAYGYTF.

V and J are TRBV2 and TRBJ1-3, with D maybe TRBD1 (5 bases). V lost 3 bases and J 3 bases, leaving 9 bases between the germline ends. CDR3 size: 14 residues. The germline gives CDR1 SNHLY, CDR2 FYNNEI. CDR3 nucleotide sequence: TGTGCCAGCAGTGAGGGGCACGGTGGAAACACCATATATTTT. It encodes CASSEGHGGNTIYF.

V and J are TRBV28 and TRBJ1-2, with 10 bases lining up with TRBD1. Trimming removed 3 bases from V and 4 bases from J; junction bases left unmatched: 8. The CDR3 is made up of 16 amino acids. Germline CDR1 MDHEN, CDR2 SYDVKM. The CDR3 reads CASSFSPGQGIYGYTF. The CDR3 region has the DNA TGTGCCAGCAGTTTCTCCCCGGGACAGGGGATCTATGGCTACACCTTC.

The CDR3 region is CASSLDRTYGYTF. DNA of the CDR3: TGCGCCAGCAGCTTGGACAGGACCTATGGCTACACCTTC. This rearrangement joins TRBV5-1 to TRBJ1-2; D perhaps matches TRBD1 (5 bases). Looked up from germline, CDR1 is SGHRS and CDR2 is YFSETQ. The CDR3 is 13 amino acids. Trimming cost V 0 bases and J 4 bases, with 7 bases left between them. Filled out from reference TRBV5-1 and TRBJ1-2, the complete variable domain reads KAGVTQTPRYLIKTRGQQVTLSCSPISGHRSVSWYQQTPGQGLQFLFEYFSETQRNKGNFPGRFSGRQFSNSRSEMNVSTLELGDSALYLCASSLDRTYGYTFGSGTRLTVV.

This clone was counted a few times. This chain connects TRBV7-2 to TRBJ2-2; TRBD2 aligns across 7 bases. The V segment lost 5 bases and the J segment 4 bases; nucleotides outside the gene matches: 4. The germline gives CDR1 SGHTA, CDR2 FQGNSA. The CDR3 covers 14 residues. The CDR3 loop is CASSRDYSTGELFF. CDR3 bases: TGTGCCAGCAGCCGGGACTACAGCACCGGGGAGCTGTTTTTT.

V gene TRBV5-6 combines with J gene TRBJ1-2; D is possibly TRBD1 (6 bases). V was clipped by 5 bases and J by 5 bases, with 16 bases between them. Germline V CDR1 and CDR2: SGHDT, YYEEEE. The CDR3 has 14 amino acids. The CDR3, as DNA: TGTGCCAGCAGGGTAGTGGGGGCGAGATATGGCTACACCTTC. It codes for CASRVVGARYGYTF.

V usage is TRBV19 and J usage is TRBJ2-5; 9 nucleotides match TRBD2. This CDR3 is built from 16 residues. Germline V gene data show CDR1 as LNHDA and CDR2 as SQIVND (reference sequence). After removal of 1 base from V and 5 bases from J, the junction contained 8 bases not matched to a gene. The DNA for the CDR3 is TGTGCCAGTAGTATAGCGGCTAGCGGGAATCGGGAGACCCAGTACTTC. Translation: CASSIAASGNRETQYF.

V usage is TRBV5-4 and J usage is TRBJ2-1; maybe TRBD1 (6 bases). Trimming removed 5 bases from V and 3 bases from J, with 15 bases in between. The CDR3 has 15 residues. Per germline, CDR1 SGHNT and CDR2 YYREEE (reference sequence). The CDR3 here is CASSQQGAYYNEQFF. The DNA for the CDR3 is TGTGCCAGCAGTCAACAGGGAGCCTACTACAATGAGCAGTTCTTC.

V is TRBV28 and J is TRBJ2-7; 11 nucleotides match TRBD2. Germline values: CDR1 MDHEN, CDR2 SYDVKM. With V trimmed by 1 base and J by 2 bases, 4 bases remained unmatched. The CDR3 runs 16 residues. The CDR3 spells CASSLSGSGRAYEQYF. DNA of the CDR3: TGTGCCAGCAGTTTATCAGGTAGCGGGAGGGCCTACGAGCAGTACTTC.

The chain joins TRBV6-5 to TRBJ2-3; 9 nucleotides line up with TRBD2. With 7 bases clipped from V and 3 bases from J, the junction kept 5 bases outside the gene matches. The CDR3 runs 14 residues. From germline, CDR1 is MNHEY and CDR2 SVGAGI. This CDR3 reads CASMAGGPTDTQYF. DNA of the CDR3: TGTGCCAGCATGGCGGGAGGGCCGACAGATACGCAGTATTTT.

The chain combines TRBV4-2 with TRBJ2-2; D unresolved. The V and J ends lost 3 bases and 7 bases respectively, with 18 bases between them. This CDR3 has 16 residues. Germline V gives CDR1 LGHNA, CDR2 YNFKEQ. The DNA for the CDR3 is TGTGCCAGCAGCCATCTCCTAGTGGGTTCGCTCGGGGAGCTGTTTTTT. Translation: CASSHLLVGSLGELFF.

This clone was seen a handful of times. The CDR3 DNA sequence: TGTGCCAGCACCTTTTTAGGGGCCGAGAACACTGAAGCTTTCTTT. The encoded protein is CASTFLGAENTEAFF. V and J are TRBV3-1 (or the pseudogene TRBV3-2) and TRBJ1-1, with TRBD1 as a possible D gene (5 bases). This CDR3 spans 15 amino acids. V lost 7 bases to trimming and J lost 1 base, with 16 bases between them. Per germline, CDR1 LGHDT and CDR2 YNNKEL (reference sequence).

The chain links TRBV6-5 to TRBJ1-1, with D uncertain. The V end was cut by 0 bases, the J end by 1 base, with 12 bases between. The CDR3 runs to 16 residues. CDR1 and CDR2 (germline): MNHEY, SVGAGI. The chain's CDR3 is CASSYSSARGNTEAFF. The CDR3, as DNA: TGTGCCAGCAGTTACTCGAGTGCCCGAGGGAACACTGAAGCTTTCTTT.

This chain connects TRBV6-5 to TRBJ1-5, with 7 bases matching TRBD1. V was clipped by 2 bases and J by 7 bases; unmatched bases: 5. CDR3 size: 14 residues. Germline loops: CDR1 MNHEY, CDR2 SVGAGI. CDR3 sequence reads: CASSYGGGGQPQHF. The CDR3, as DNA: TGTGCCAGCAGTTACGGAGGGGGCGGGCAGCCCCAGCATTTT.

The rearrangement uses TRBV9 and TRBJ1-6; 8 bases map to TRBD1. Germline-derived CDR1 and CDR2 are SGDLS and YYNGEE. The CDR3 spans 14 residues. V was pared by 5 bases and J by 7 bases, with 5 bases of the junction left unmatched. The CDR3 DNA reads as TGTGCCAGCAGACCTAGACAGGGGAATTCACCCCTCCACTTT. It specifies CASRPRQGNSPLHF.

V usage is TRBV18 and J usage is TRBJ2-7; weak D call: TRBD1 (5 bases). Between the trimmed V and J ends, which lost 3 bases and 6 bases, there was a span of 9 bases. Germline V gene data show CDR1 as KGHSH and CDR2 as LQKENI. This CDR3 is 12 amino acids long. DNA of the CDR3: TGTGCCAGCTCACCTGGGGCGAGCGAGCAGTACTTC. Translation: CASSPGASEQYF.

V gene TRBV15 combines with J gene TRBJ2-1, with 8 bases fitting TRBD2. The CDR3 sequence is 17 residues long. Germline-derived CDR1 and CDR2 are LNHNV and YYDKDF (reference sequence). With V trimmed by 0 bases and J by 3 bases, 7 bases remained unmatched. The CDR3 loop is CATSRDRAGGLYNEQFF. Here the CDR3 DNA reads TGTGCCACCAGCAGAGATAGGGCGGGAGGCCTCTACAATGAGCAGTTCTTC.